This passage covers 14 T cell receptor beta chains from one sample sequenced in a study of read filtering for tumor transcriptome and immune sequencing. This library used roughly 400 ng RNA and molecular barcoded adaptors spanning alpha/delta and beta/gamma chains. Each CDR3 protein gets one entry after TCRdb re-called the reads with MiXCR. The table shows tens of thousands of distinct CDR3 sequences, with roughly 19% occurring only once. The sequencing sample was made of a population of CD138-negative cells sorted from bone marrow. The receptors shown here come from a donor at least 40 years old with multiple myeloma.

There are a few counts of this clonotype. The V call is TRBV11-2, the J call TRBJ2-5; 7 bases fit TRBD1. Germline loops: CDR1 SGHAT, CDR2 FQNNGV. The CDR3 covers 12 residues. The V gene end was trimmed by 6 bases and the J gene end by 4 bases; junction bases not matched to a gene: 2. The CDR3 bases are TGTGCCAGCAGGACAGGGAGAGAGACCCAGTACTTC. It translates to CASRTGRETQYF. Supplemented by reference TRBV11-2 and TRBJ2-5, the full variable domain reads EAGVAQSPRYKIIEKRQSVAFWCNPISGHATLYWYQQILGQGPKLLIQFQNNGVVDDSQLPKDRFSAERLKGVDSTLKIQPAKLEDSAVYLCASRTGRETQYFGPGTRLLVL.

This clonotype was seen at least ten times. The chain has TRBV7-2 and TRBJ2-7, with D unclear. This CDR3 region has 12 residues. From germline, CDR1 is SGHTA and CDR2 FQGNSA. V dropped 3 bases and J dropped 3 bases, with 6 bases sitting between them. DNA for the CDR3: TGTGCCAGCAGCTTCGAAAGCTACGAGCAGTACTTC. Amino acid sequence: CASSFESYEQYF. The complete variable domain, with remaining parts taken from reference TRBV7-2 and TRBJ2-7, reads GAGVSQSPSNKVTEKGKDVELRCDPISGHTALYWYRQSLGQGLEFLIYFQGNSAPDKSGLPSDRFSAERTGGSVSTLTIQRTQQEDSAVYLCASSFESYEQYFGPGTRLTVT.

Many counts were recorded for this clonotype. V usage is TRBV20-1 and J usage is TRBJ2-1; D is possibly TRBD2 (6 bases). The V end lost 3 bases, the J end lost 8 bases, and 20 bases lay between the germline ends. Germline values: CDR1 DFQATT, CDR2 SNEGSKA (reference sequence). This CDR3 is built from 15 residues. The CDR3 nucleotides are TGCAGTGCTAGTATGGGTGTCGGGAGTAGCTATGAGCAGTTCTTC. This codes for CSASMGVGSSYEQFF.

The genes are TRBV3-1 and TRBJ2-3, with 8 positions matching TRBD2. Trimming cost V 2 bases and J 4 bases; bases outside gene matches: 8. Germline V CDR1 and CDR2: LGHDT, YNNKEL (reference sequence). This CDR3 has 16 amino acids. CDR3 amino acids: CASSQTSAGVADTQYF. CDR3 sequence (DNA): TGTGCCAGCAGCCAAACCTCAGCGGGAGTCGCAGATACGCAGTATTTT.

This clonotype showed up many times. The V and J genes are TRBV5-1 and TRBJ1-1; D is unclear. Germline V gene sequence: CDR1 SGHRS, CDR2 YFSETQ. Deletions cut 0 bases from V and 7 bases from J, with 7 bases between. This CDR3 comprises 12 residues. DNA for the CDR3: TGCGCCAGCAGCTTGGAGGGAATTGAAGCTTTCTTT. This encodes CASSLEGIEAFF. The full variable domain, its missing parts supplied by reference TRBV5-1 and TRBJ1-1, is KAGVTQTPRYLIKTRGQQVTLSCSPISGHRSVSWYQQTPGQGLQFLFEYFSETQRNKGNFPGRFSGRQFSNSRSEMNVSTLELGDSALYLCASSLEGIEAFFGQGTRLTVV.

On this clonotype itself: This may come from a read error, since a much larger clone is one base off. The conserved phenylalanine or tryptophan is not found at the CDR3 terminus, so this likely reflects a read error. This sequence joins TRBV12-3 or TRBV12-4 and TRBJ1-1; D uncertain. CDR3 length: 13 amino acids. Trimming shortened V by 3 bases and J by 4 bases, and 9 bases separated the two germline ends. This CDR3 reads CASSFWGGTEAFL. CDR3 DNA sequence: TGTGCCAGCAGTTTTTGGGGTGGCACTGAAGCTTTCCTT.

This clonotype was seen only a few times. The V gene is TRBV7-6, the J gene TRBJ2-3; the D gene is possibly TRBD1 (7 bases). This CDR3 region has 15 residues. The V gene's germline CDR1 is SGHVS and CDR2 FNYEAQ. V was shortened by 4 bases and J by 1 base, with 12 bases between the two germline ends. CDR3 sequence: CASSSQGGGTDTQYF. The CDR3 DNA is TGTGCCAGCAGCTCTCAGGGGGGAGGCACAGATACGCAGTATTTT. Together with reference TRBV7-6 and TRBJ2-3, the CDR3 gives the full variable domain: GAGVSQSPRYKVTKRGQDVALRCDPISGHVSLYWYRQALGQGPEFLTYFNYEAQQDKSGLPNDRFSAERPEGSISTLTIQRTEQRDSAMYRCASSSQGGGTDTQYFGPGTRLTVL.

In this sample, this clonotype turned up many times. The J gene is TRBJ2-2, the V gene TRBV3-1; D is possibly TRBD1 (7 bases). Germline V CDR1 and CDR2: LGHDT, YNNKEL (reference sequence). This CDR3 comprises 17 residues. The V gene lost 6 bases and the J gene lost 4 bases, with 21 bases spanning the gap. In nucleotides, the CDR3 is TGTGCCAGCAGTCCGACAGGGAGGTTGAGGGGCACCGGGGAGCTGTTTTTT. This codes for CASSPTGRLRGTGELFF.

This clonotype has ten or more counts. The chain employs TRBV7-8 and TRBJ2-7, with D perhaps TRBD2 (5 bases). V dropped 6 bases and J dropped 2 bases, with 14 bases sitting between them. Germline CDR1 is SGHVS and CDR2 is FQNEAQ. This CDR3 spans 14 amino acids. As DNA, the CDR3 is TGTGCCAGCAGAACTAGAGGGAAAGCCTACGAGCAGTACTTC. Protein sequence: CASRTRGKAYEQYF.

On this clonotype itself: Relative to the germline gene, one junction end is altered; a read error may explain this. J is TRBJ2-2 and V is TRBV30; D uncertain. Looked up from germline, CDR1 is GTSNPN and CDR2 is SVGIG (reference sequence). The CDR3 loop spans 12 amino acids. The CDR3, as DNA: TGTGCCAGGAGTTTATTCACCGGGGAGCTGTTTTTT. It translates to CARSLFTGELFF.

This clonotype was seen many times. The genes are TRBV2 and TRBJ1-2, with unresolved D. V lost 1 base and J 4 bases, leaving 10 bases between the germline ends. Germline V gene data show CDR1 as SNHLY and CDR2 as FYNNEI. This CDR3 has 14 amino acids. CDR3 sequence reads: CASSEGSASYGYTF. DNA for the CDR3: TGTGCCAGCAGTGAAGGGTCGGCCAGCTATGGCTACACCTTC.

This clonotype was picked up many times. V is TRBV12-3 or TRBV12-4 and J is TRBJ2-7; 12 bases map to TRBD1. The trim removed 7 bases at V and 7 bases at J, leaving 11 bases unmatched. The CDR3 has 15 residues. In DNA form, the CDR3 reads TGTGCCAGCACCCCGGCGGGACAGGGGGCTATAGAGCAGTACTTC. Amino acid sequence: CASTPAGQGAIEQYF.

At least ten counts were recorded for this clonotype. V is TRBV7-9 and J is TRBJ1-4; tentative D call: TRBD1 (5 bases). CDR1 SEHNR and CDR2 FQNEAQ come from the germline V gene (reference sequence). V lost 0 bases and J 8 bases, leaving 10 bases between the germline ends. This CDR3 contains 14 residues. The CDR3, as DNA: TGTGCCAGCAGCTTAGCGCTGGGGGAAGAAAAACTGTTTTTT. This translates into CASSLALGEEKLFF.

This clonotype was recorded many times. CDR3 DNA: TGCAGTGCTAGCCTGAGCGGATCCTACAATGAGCAGTTCTTC. Amino acid sequence: CSASLSGSYNEQFF. The rearrangement joins TRBV20-1 to TRBJ2-1; a possible D gene is TRBD2 (5 bases). V was trimmed by 3 bases and J by 1 base, leaving 10 bases between them. The CDR3 contains 14 residues. The germline gives CDR1 DFQATT, CDR2 SNEGSKA (reference sequence).